This T cell receptor (beta chain) was observed in a study of blood T cell repertoires in COVID-19. Study overall: Italy, Spain and the United States were the sources of the convalescent and acute COVID-19 samples. PBMCs, B-cell-depleted T cells, or T cells were the source of the cDNA or gDNA that made up the material.

Per the authors' pipeline: Quantification of nucleated cells was approximated via reference gene primer amplification. TCRdb's copy holds only in-frame clones and misses some; the assay was immunoSEQ multiplex PCR. V, J and clone size reflect that table, while D and trimming were determined from the DNA. The sample comprises roughly 85,000 clones, more than 80% of which are singletons, and 27% rests with the top ten. The CDR3 has 16 amino acids. The J segment lost 4 bases and the V segment lost 2 bases, leaving 7 bases of the junction unmatched. Per germline, CDR1 SGHAT and CDR2 FQNNGV. Sequencing input: peripheral blood. This rearrangement joins TRBV11-2 to TRBJ2-3; TRBD1 matches at 9 bases. The clonotype originates from a man in his fifties with active or convalescent COVID-19. The CDR3 region has the DNA TGTGCCAGCAGCTTATGGCGCAGACAGGGGGCAGATACGCAGTATTTT. Its translation: CASSLWRRQGADTQYF.